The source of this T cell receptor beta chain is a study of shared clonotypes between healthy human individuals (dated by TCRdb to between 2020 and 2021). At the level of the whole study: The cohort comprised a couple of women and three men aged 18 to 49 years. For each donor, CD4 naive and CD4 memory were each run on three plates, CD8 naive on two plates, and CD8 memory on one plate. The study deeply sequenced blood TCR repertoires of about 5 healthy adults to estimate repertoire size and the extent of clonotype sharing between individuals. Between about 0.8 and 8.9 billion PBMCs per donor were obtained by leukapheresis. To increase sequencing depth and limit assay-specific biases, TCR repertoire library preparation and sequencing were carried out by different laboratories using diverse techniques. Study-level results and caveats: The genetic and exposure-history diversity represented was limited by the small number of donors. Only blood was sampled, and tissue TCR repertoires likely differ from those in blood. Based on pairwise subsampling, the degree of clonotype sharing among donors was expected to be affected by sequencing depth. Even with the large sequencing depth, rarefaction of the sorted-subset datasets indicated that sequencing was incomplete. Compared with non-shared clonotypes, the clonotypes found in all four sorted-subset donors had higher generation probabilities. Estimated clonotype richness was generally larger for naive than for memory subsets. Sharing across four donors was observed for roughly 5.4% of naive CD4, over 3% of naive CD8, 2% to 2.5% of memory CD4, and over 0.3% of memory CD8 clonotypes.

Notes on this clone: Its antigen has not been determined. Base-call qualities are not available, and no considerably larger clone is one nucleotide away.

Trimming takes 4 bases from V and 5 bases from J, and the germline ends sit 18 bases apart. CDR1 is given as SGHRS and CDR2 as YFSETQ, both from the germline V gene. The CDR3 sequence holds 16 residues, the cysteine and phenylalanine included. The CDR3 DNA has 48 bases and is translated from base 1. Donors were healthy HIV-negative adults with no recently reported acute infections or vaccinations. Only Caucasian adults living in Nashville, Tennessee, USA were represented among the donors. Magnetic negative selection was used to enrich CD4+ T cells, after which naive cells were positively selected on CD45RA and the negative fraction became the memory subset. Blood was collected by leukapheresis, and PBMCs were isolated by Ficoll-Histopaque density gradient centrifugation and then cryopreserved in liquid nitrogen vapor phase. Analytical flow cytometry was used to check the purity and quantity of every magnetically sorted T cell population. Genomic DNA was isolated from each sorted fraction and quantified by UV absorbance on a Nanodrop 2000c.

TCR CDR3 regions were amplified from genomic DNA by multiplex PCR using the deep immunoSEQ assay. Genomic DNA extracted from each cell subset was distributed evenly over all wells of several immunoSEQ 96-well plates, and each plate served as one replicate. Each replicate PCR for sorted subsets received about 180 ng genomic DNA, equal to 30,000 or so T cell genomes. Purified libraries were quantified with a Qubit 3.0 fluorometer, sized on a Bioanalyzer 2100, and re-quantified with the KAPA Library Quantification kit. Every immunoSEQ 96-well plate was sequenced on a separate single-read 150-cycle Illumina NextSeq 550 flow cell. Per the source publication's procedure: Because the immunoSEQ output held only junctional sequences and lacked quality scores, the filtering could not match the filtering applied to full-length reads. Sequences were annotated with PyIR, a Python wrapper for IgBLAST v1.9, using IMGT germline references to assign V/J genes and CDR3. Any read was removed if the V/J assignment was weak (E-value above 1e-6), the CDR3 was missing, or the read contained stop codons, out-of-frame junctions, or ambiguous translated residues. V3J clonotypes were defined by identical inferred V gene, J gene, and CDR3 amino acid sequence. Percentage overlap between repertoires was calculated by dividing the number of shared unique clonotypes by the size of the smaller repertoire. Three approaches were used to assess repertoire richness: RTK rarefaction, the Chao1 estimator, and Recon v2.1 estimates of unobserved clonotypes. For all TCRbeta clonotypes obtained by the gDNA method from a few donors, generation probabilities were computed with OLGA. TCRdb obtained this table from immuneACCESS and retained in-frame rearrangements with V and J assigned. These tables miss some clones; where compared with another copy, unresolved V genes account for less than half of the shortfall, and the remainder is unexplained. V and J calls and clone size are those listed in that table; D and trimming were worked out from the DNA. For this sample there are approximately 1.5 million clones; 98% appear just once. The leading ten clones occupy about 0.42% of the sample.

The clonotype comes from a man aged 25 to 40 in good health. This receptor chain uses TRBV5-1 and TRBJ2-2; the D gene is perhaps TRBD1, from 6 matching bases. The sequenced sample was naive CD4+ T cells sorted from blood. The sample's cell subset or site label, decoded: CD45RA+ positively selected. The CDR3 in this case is CASSKRTATETGELFF. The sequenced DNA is TGCGCCAGCAGCAAACGGACAGCAACGGAAACCGGGGAGCTGTTTTTT. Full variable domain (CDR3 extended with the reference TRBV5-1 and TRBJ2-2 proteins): KAGVTQTPRYLIKTRGQQVTLSCSPISGHRSVSWYQQTPGQGLQFLFEYFSETQRNKGNFPGRFSGRQFSNSRSEMNVSTLELGDSALYLCASSKRTATETGELFFGEGSRLTVL.